Below are 12 T cell receptor beta chains sequenced from a single sample in a study of post-analysis software for immune sequencing data. The TCR beta cDNA libraries contained unique molecular identifiers. TCRdb analysed the PCR reads with MiXCR anew, one entry per CDR3 protein. The data contain over 300,000 distinct CDR3 sequences, less than 40% of them singletons. What these receptors recognize is not known. Overall study results and limits: Relative to controls, patients had a handful of TRBV segments at higher frequency, with TRBV5-6, TRBV5-1 and TRBV20-1 among these.

Sequencing was performed on blood. Every receptor here comes from a girl aged 10-17 years with multiple sclerosis.

This chain connects TRBV12-3 or TRBV12-4 to TRBJ1-6; D remains unclear. The CDR3 spans 13 residues. The germline V and J ends were trimmed by 6 bases and 7 bases, with 10 bases remaining between them. DNA for the CDR3: TGTGCCAGCAGGCATACATCCAATTCACCCCTCCACTTT. This encodes CASRHTSNSPLHF.

This clonotype was seen only a few times. The gene calls are TRBV6-1 and TRBJ2-3; 10 bases fit TRBD2. This CDR3 contains 17 residues. J gave up 3 bases and V 7 bases, and 13 bases lay outside the gene matches. Germline CDR1 MNHNS, CDR2 SASEGT. This CDR3 reads CASIARGSGGWTDTQYF. CDR3 DNA: TGTGCCAGCATAGCCCGTGGTAGCGGGGGGTGGACAGATACGCAGTATTTT.

The rearrangement uses TRBV15 and TRBJ2-3; no definite D call. This CDR3 has 14 amino acids. V gave up 3 bases and J gave up 5 bases, with 12 bases separating them. Germline values: CDR1 LNHNV, CDR2 YYDKDF (reference sequence). As DNA, the CDR3 is TGTGCCACCAGCAGCCCCCTAGTTGGAGATACGCAGTATTTT. Protein sequence: CATSSPLVGDTQYF.

This chain joins TRBV20-1 and TRBJ1-5; D not certain. The V gene's germline CDR1 is DFQATT and CDR2 SNEGSKA (reference sequence). Trimming shortened V by 0 bases and J by 0 bases, and 6 bases separated the two germline ends. The CDR3 is made up of 14 amino acids. The CDR3 here is CSAREVYSNQPQHF. CDR3 nucleotide sequence: TGCAGTGCTAGAGAGGTATATAGCAATCAGCCCCAGCATTTT.

This clonotype was seen more than once but under ten times. This CDR3 reads CASSPHRGYEQYF. The CDR3, as DNA: TGCGCCAGCAGCCCCCACCGGGGCTACGAGCAGTACTTC. J is TRBJ2-7 and V is TRBV4-3; TRBD2 might be the D (5 bases). The CDR3 loop spans 13 amino acids. The V gene's germline CDR1 is LGHNA and CDR2 YSLEER. Between the trimmed V and J ends, which lost 4 bases and 3 bases, there was a span of 10 bases.

The chain combines TRBV11-2 with TRBJ1-6; D perhaps matches TRBD1 (5 bases). The CDR3 is 17 amino acids. The V gene's germline CDR1 is SGHAT and CDR2 FQNNGV. With 3 bases removed from V and 7 bases from J, the gap between germline ends came to 19 bases. The CDR3 sequence is CASSFQDFGTGNSPLHF. CDR3 sequence (DNA): TGTGCCAGCAGCTTCCAAGACTTCGGGACGGGGAATTCACCCCTCCACTTT.

The rearrangement joins TRBV10-2 to TRBJ2-3; tentative D call: TRBD1 (6 bases). CDR1 is WSHSY, CDR2 SAAADI, per germline. The V end was cut by 3 bases, the J end by 5 bases, with 15 bases between. CDR3 length equals 15 residues. DNA of the CDR3: TGCGCCAGCAGTGATAATTCCGGCAGGGGAGATACGCAGTATTTT. It encodes CASSDNSGRGDTQYF.

V gene TRBV21-1 combines with J gene TRBJ2-7. TRBV21-1 constitutes a pseudogene. This CDR3 has 15 amino acids. CDR3 in DNA: TGTGCCAGCAGCTGGTACGAGACAGAGTCCTACGAGCAGTACTTC. Protein sequence: CASSWYETESYEQYF.

This clonotype was detected a few times. The CDR3 region has the DNA TGTGCCAGCAAGTTACAGGATGAATCACCCCTCCACTTT. As protein: CASKLQDESPLHF. This chain joins TRBV12-3 or TRBV12-4 and TRBJ1-6; D might be TRBD1 (5 bases). V was clipped by 7 bases and J by 10 bases, with 14 bases between them. This CDR3 is 13 amino acids long.

In regard to this clonotype: A junction boundary mismatches the germline segment, possibly from a read error. This rearrangement joins TRBV12-3 or TRBV12-4 to TRBJ2-1, with 7 bases matching TRBD2. This CDR3 comprises 12 residues. The CDR3 DNA follows: TGTTCGACGGGGGGAGCCTACAGTGAGCAGTTCTTC. It is translated as CSTGGAYSEQFF.

V and J are TRBV5-4 and TRBJ2-7; D is uncertain. With 2 bases removed from V and 6 bases from J, the gap between germline ends came to 15 bases. The CDR3 length is 14 residues. Germline V lookup: CDR1 SGHNT, CDR2 YYREEE (reference sequence). The DNA for the CDR3 is TGTGCCAGCAGCTTATCACCACCTGCAGCCGAGCAGTACTTC. Translated: CASSLSPPAAEQYF.

Written as DNA, the CDR3 is TGTGCCAGCGAGAAGGGACCCACTTATAATAGCAATCAGCCCCAGCATTTT. Its protein product is CASEKGPTYNSNQPQHF. This chain joins TRBV6-1 and TRBJ1-5; D might be TRBD1 (5 bases). CDR3 length: 17 amino acids. The germline V gene encodes CDR1 MNHNS and CDR2 SASEGT. V lost 8 bases and J lost 0, with 20 bases in between.